This T cell receptor (beta chain) was documented in a study of blood T cell repertoires in COVID-19. Whole-study context: Donors in the United States, Italy and Spain gave samples during acute or convalescent COVID-19. T cells, B-cell-depleted T cells, or PBMCs supplied cDNA or gDNA.

Source study methods: Nucleated cell counts were estimated from reference gene primer amplification. Using immunoSEQ multiplex PCR, the repertoire was profiled, and TCRdb retains in-frame clones only, with some absent. From that table come the V and J calls and clone size; the DNA was used to work out D and trimming. The data hold hundreds of thousands of clones, with roughly 76% observed a single time. V lost 1 base and J lost 6, with 15 bases in between. The CDR3 length is 15 residues. Germline loops: CDR1 LGHDT, CDR2 YNNKEL (reference sequence). Seattle enrolled patients during active infection and tracked them longitudinally.

The rearrangement links TRBV3-1 (or the pseudogene TRBV3-2) to TRBJ1-1; D is unresolved. This clonotype was obtained from a woman of 80 years or more with COVID-19, enrolled during active disease. Sample: peripheral blood. This chain's CDR3 is CASSQVQMGSAEAFF. The CDR3 bases are TGTGCCAGCAGCCAAGTCCAGATGGGGAGCGCTGAAGCTTTCTTT.